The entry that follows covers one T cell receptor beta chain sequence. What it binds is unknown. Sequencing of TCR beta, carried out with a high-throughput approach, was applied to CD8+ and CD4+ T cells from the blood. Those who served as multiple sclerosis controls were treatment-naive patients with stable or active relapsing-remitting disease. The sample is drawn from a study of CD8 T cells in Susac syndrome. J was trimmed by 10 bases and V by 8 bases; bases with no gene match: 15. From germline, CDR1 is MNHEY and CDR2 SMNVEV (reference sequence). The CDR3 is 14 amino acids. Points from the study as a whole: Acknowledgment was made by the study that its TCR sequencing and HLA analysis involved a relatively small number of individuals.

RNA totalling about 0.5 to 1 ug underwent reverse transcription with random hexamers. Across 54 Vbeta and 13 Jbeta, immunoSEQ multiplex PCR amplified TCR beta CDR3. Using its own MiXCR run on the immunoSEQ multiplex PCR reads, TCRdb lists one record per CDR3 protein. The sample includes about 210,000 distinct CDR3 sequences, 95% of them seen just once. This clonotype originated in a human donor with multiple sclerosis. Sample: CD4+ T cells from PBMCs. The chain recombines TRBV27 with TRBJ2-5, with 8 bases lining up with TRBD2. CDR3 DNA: TGTGCCAGCGGAACCGGGACTAGAGAAGGGGGCCAGTACTTC. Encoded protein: CASGTGTREGGQYF.